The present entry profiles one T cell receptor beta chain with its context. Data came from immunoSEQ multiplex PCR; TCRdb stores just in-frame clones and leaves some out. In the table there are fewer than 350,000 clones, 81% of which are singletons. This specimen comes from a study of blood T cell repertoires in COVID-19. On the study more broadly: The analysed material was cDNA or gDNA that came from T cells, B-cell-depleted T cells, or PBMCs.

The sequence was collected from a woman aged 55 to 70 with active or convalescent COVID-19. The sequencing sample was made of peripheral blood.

The CDR3 bases are TGTGCCAGTATACGGACTAGCGGGGGGGGAGTCTCAGCTGGGGAGCTGTTTTTT. Its translation: CASIRTSGGGVSAGELFF. The chain is built from TRBV19 and TRBJ2-2; 15 bases are a match to TRBD2. V dropped 7 bases and J dropped 8; count of bases not matched to a gene: 14. Germline V gives CDR1 LNHDA, CDR2 SQIVND (reference sequence). The CDR3 sequence is 18 residues long.